This record covers a single TCR beta chain. These data belong to a study of T cell responses to AZD1222 COVID-19 vaccine. The germline CDR1 and CDR2 sequences are SGHDT and YYEEEE. The CDR3 loop spans 12 amino acids. V shed 0 bases and J shed 7 bases, with 7 bases lying between them. Only in-frame clones appear in the TCRdb table, and some are missing; sequencing was by immunoSEQ multiplex PCR. The sample records 150,000 to 200,000 clones, 80% to 95% being singletons. The receptor was isolated from an adult who received the AZD1222 COVID-19 vaccine. This material consisted of peripheral blood, taken 28 days after the second AZD1222 dose. The rearrangement links TRBV5-6 to TRBJ1-1, with D tentatively TRBD1 (5 bases). CDR3 nucleotide sequence: TGTGCCAGCAGCTTGGGGGGGTATGAAGCTTTCTTT. Its translation is CASSLGGYEAFF.